These 17 T cell receptor beta chains originate from one sample sequenced in a study of neurological immune-mediated disorders. One entry per CDR3 protein results from TCRdb running MiXCR on the 5' RACE reads. The sample lists tens of thousands of distinct CDR3 sequences; roughly 4.4% were seen once. Sequenced material: PBMCs. All receptors come from a woman aged 60-70 years with multiple sclerosis.

The V call is TRBV18, the J call TRBJ2-1, with 14 bases matching TRBD2. This CDR3 has 14 amino acids. Germline V gene lookup returns CDR1 KGHSH and CDR2 LQKENI. V was clipped by 3 bases and J by 8 bases; unmatched bases: 0. The DNA for the CDR3 is TGTGCCAGCTCACCGGGACTAGCGGGAGATGAGCAGTTCTTC. This sequence encodes CASSPGLAGDEQFF.

This clonotype was recorded at least ten times. The V and J genes are TRBV20-1 and TRBJ1-1, with a tentative D call TRBD1 (5 bases). The CDR3 spans 13 residues. V was pared by 3 bases and J by 5 bases, with 13 bases between. Looked up from germline, CDR1 is DFQATT and CDR2 is SNEGSKA (reference sequence). CDR3 residues: CSASRGLGTEAFF. CDR3 in DNA: TGCAGTGCTAGTCGGGGGTTGGGGACTGAAGCTTTCTTT.

This clonotype was seen repeatedly, ten times or more. The chain couples TRBV12-3 or TRBV12-4 to TRBJ1-1; TRBD1 might be the D (5 bases). The V end lost 1 base, the J end lost 1 base, and 7 bases lay between the germline ends. The CDR3 is made up of 14 amino acids. CDR3 in amino acids: CASSLGTKNTEAFF. CDR3 nucleotide sequence: TGTGCCAGCAGTTTAGGGACAAAGAACACTGAAGCTTTCTTT.

This clonotype was counted at least ten times. The rearrangement uses TRBV6-2 or TRBV6-3 and TRBJ2-5; 10 bases are shared with TRBD2. The germline V gene encodes CDR1 MNHEY and CDR2 SVGEGT. This CDR3 region has 16 residues. Losses at the gene ends were 6 bases for V and 0 bases for J; bases not matched to a gene: 7. The CDR3 is CASRAGLAAYQETQYF. The DNA for the CDR3 is TGTGCCAGCAGGGCAGGACTAGCGGCGTACCAAGAGACCCAGTACTTC.

This clonotype appeared many times. The CDR3 DNA is TGCAGTGCTAGTAGCAGGTACAATGAGCAGTTCTTC. Translation: CSASSRYNEQFF. V gene TRBV20-1 combines with J gene TRBJ2-1; no reliable D call. The CDR3 is made up of 12 amino acids. Germline V gene data show CDR1 as DFQATT and CDR2 as SNEGSKA (reference sequence). V was pared by 3 bases and J by 4 bases, with 7 bases between.

Ten or more counts support this clonotype. The V and J genes are TRBV7-6 and TRBJ1-1; no firm D call. V was trimmed by 3 bases and J by 0 bases, leaving 5 bases between them. This CDR3 contains 13 residues. The germline gives CDR1 SGHVS, CDR2 FNYEAQ. CDR3 sequence: CASSFGLNTEAFF. Written as DNA, the CDR3 is TGTGCCAGCAGCTTCGGGCTGAACACTGAAGCTTTCTTT. The variable domain in full, with the rest retrieved from reference TRBV7-6 and TRBJ1-1, is GAGVSQSPRYKVTKRGQDVALRCDPISGHVSLYWYRQALGQGPEFLTYFNYEAQQDKSGLPNDRFSAERPEGSISTLTIQRTEQRDSAMYRCASSFGLNTEAFFGQGTRLTVV.

This clonotype was detected many times. The rearrangement uses TRBV5-1 and TRBJ1-1, with D tentatively TRBD1 (6 bases). The V gene's germline CDR1 is SGHRS and CDR2 YFSETQ. The CDR3 sequence is 15 residues long. With 0 bases removed from V and 3 bases from J, the gap between germline ends came to 12 bases. For the CDR3, the DNA is TGCGCCAGCAGCTTGGCTAGGGGGTTGGACACTGAAGCTTTCTTT. Protein: CASSLARGLDTEAFF.

This clonotype was recorded many times. CDR3 DNA: TGCGCCAGCAGCTTACGGACCGGCACAGATACGCAGTATTTT. Its translation: CASSLRTGTDTQYF. V and J are TRBV5-1 and TRBJ2-3; D unclear. Deletions cut 2 bases from V and 1 base from J, with 8 bases between. The V gene's germline CDR1 is SGHRS and CDR2 YFSETQ. The CDR3 totals 14 residues.

This clonotype was counted many times. The V and J genes are TRBV5-4 and TRBJ2-5; D perhaps matches TRBD1 (5 bases). The CDR3 contains 15 residues. Germline V CDR1 and CDR2: SGHNT, YYREEE (reference sequence). Trimming removed 0 bases from V and 5 bases from J, with 14 bases in between. This CDR3 reads CASSLVASKGETQYF. DNA of the CDR3: TGTGCCAGCAGCTTGGTCGCTTCGAAGGGGGAGACCCAGTACTTC.

On this clonotype itself: The CDR3 does not end in the conserved phenylalanine or tryptophan, so this is likely a read error. This chain uses TRBV7-2 with TRBJ1-2; weak D call: TRBD1 (5 bases). V was clipped by 0 bases and J by 1 base, with 12 bases between them. This CDR3 spans 16 amino acids. Per germline, CDR1 SGHTA and CDR2 FQGNSA. The DNA of the CDR3 is TGTGCCAGCAGCTTAGCGGCCGGGACCCTTAACTATGGCTACACCTAC. Translation gives CASSLAAGTLNYGYTY.

This clonotype was recorded many times. The junction and the germline gene differ at one end; a read error may be behind it. V usage is TRBV7-7 and J usage is TRBJ2-5; D is undetermined. The CDR3 consists of 13 residues. Germline V gene sequence: CDR1 SSHAT, CDR2 FNYEAQ (reference sequence). The CDR3 DNA is TGTGCTAGCAGCTATGGATTACAAGAGACCCAGTACTTC. Residues: CASSYGLQETQYF.

This clonotype was counted many times. This chain connects TRBV7-7 to TRBJ2-7; no definite D call. V was clipped by 0 bases and J by 5 bases, with 8 bases between them. The germline CDR1 and CDR2 sequences are SSHAT and FNYEAQ (reference sequence). This CDR3 spans 13 amino acids. The CDR3 protein is CASSLAPGDEQYV. CDR3 bases: TGTGCCAGCAGCTTAGCCCCCGGTGACGAGCAGTACGTC.

This clonotype occurred a few times. J is TRBJ1-5 and V is TRBV6-1; no reliable D call. CDR3 length equals 12 residues. With 0 bases removed from V and 6 bases from J, the gap between germline ends came to 3 bases. Germline-derived CDR1 and CDR2 are MNHNS and SASEGT. The CDR3 protein is CASSEAAQPQHF. DNA of the CDR3: TGTGCCAGCAGTGAAGCGGCTCAGCCCCAGCATTTT.

This clonotype was counted at least ten times. The V gene is TRBV20-1, the J gene TRBJ1-2, with 8 bases fitting TRBD1. With 0 bases clipped from V and 6 bases from J, the junction kept 6 bases outside the gene matches. The CDR3 contains 14 residues. Germline loops: CDR1 DFQATT, CDR2 SNEGSKA (reference sequence). The CDR3 sequence is CSARDDRGTNGYTF. The CDR3 DNA is TGCAGTGCTAGAGACGACAGGGGAACGAATGGCTACACCTTC.

The V call is TRBV11-2, the J call TRBJ1-2; maybe TRBD1 (6 bases). The CDR3 loop spans 15 amino acids. Germline CDR1 reads SGHAT; CDR2 reads FQNNGV. V lost 5 bases to trimming and J lost 6 bases, with 19 bases between them. The CDR3 loop reads CASSPRGQPFDGYTF. CDR3 sequence (DNA): TGTGCCAGCAGCCCGCGGGGGCAGCCTTTTGATGGCTACACCTTC. Together with reference TRBV11-2 and TRBJ1-2, the CDR3 gives the full variable domain: EAGVAQSPRYKIIEKRQSVAFWCNPISGHATLYWYQQILGQGPKLLIQFQNNGVVDDSQLPKDRFSAERLKGVDSTLKIQPAKLEDSAVYLCASSPRGQPFDGYTFGSGTRLTVV.

The sample holds many counts of this clonotype. The gene calls are TRBV29-1 and TRBJ2-1, with 7 nucleotides matching TRBD1. The trim removed 7 bases at V and 6 bases at J, leaving 3 bases unmatched. Germline V gene sequence: CDR1 SQVTM, CDR2 ANQGSEA. This CDR3 has 11 amino acids. The CDR3 sequence: CSAQGVNEQFF. The DNA for the CDR3 is TGCAGCGCCCAGGGGGTCAATGAGCAGTTCTTC.

This clonotype was counted at least ten times. The genes are TRBV10-1 and TRBJ2-2; D is undetermined. There are 13 residues in the CDR3. CDR1 WNHNN and CDR2 SYGVQD come from the germline V gene (reference sequence). V was trimmed by 2 bases and J by 4 bases, leaving 5 bases between them. DNA of the CDR3: TGCGCCAGCAGTGAGAGCGTCACCGGGGAGCTGTTTTTT. This encodes CASSESVTGELFF.